The rows below give T cell receptor beta chains drawn from one sample of a study of neurological immune-mediated disorders. TCRdb reprocessed the 5' RACE reads via MiXCR and lists one record per CDR3 protein. This table has under 130,000 distinct CDR3 sequences, 10% to 13% appearing once. The sample was PBMCs. Receptors were obtained from a female donor with HTLV-1-associated myelopathy (HAM/TSP). Each CDR3 is given with its conserved first and last residue. The D gene is left open where the match is weak. Rows may omit the clone size; those that give it use once, few, many or a size class.

d_call	v_call	clone_size	j_call	cdr3_nt	cdr3_aa
TRBD1	TRBV30	NA	TRBJ1-5	TGTGCCTGGAGTAAGAAAGCCGGGACAGCCTCTCAGCCCCAGCATTTT	CAWSKKAGTASQPQHF
NA	TRBV7-8	many	TRBJ2-1	TGTGCCAGCAGCTTACTTAACCCAGGGGACGGTTACAATGAGCAGTTCTTC	CASSLLNPGDGYNEQFF
NA	TRBV12-3/TRBV12-4	many	TRBJ2-1	TGTGCCAGCAGTTTTTCGACAGGCTCCTACAATGAGCAGTTCTTC	CASSFSTGSYNEQFF
NA	TRBV4-1	few	TRBJ2-2	TGCGCCAGCAGCCAAGTCGGGGGAGTTGGCGGGGAGCTGTTTTTT	CASSQVGGVGGELFF
TRBD2	TRBV20-1	NA	TRBJ2-1	TGCAGTGCTAGACACCCCAGCGGGGTGGGGAATGAGCAGTTCTTC	CSARHPSGVGNEQFF
TRBD1	TRBV5-1	many	TRBJ1-6	TGCGCCAGCAGCTTGGAAGGGACAGGAGATTCACCCCTCCACTTT	CASSLEGTGDSPLHF
NA	TRBV7-2	NA	TRBJ2-3	TGTGCCAGCAGCTTCCGGGCGAGAGATACGCAGTATTTT	CASSFRARDTQYF
NA	TRBV20-1	many	TRBJ2-7	TGCAGTGCTAGAGGCCCCGGGACCCCCAACGAGCAGTACTTC	CSARGPGTPNEQYF
NA	TRBV7-3	many	TRBJ1-1	TGTGCCAGCAGCTTAACTTCCGGGACGGAGAACACTGAAGCTTTCTTT	CASSLTSGTENTEAFF
NA	TRBV7-9	few	TRBJ1-6	TGTGCCAGCAGCTTAGACCTTGGCCTGCGATCACCCCTCCACTTT	CASSLDLGLRSPLHF
NA	TRBV5-1	few	TRBJ2-3	TGCGCCAGCAGCTTGAGGGGGCTCGGAGGGACAGATACGCAGTATTTT	CASSLRGLGGTDTQYF
TRBD2	TRBV7-3	NA	TRBJ2-2	TGTGCCAGCAGCTTAAATGCAGGGCTAGCGGGGGGCCGAAACACCGGGGAGCTGTTTTTT	CASSLNAGLAGGRNTGELFF
NA	TRBV10-2	many	TRBJ2-7	TGCGCCAGCAGTGAGTCTGGCCTTGGTTCCTACGAGCAGTACTTC	CASSESGLGSYEQYF
TRBD1	TRBV20-1	many	TRBJ2-3	TGCAGTGCTAGACCGGACAGGGGGCATGTTCACGGAAGCACAGATACGCAGTATTTT	CSARPDRGHVHGSTDTQYF
NA	TRBV5-1	many	TRBJ1-3	TGCGCCAGCAGCCCAGGGACGGATGGAAACACCATATATTTT	CASSPGTDGNTIYF
NA	TRBV5-5	many	TRBJ2-3	TGTGCCAGCAGCCGGGGACGGATTAGCACAGATACGCAGTATTTT	CASSRGRISTDTQYF